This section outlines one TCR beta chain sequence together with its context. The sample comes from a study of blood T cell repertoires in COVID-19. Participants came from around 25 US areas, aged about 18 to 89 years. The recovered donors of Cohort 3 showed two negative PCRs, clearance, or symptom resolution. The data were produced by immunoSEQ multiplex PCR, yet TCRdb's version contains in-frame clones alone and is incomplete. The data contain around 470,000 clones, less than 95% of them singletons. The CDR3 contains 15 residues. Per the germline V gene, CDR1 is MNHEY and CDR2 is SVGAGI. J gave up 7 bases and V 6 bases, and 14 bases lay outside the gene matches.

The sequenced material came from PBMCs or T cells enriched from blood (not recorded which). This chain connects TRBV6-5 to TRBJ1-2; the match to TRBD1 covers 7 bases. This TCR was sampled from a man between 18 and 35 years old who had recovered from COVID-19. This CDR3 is CASSSWGDSRSGYTF. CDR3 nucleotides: TGTGCCAGCAGCTCCTGGGGGGACAGTAGGAGTGGCTACACCTTC.